This entry is about one TCR beta chain. Its specificity is unknown. This sample is drawn from a study of shared clonotypes between healthy human individuals. Across the whole study: The donor pool was made up of two women and three men aged 18 to 49. Per donor, three plates held CD4 naive cells, three held CD4 memory, two held CD8 naive and one held CD8 memory.

Each subset's genomic DNA was shared equally among a number of immunoSEQ plates. Assay: immunoSEQ multiplex PCR; the TCRdb copy retains only in-frame clones and omits some. The top ten hold over 0.8% of the sample, which has around 1,000,000 clones, about 72% seen once. General study points: All-four-donor shared clonotypes had higher generation probabilities than non-shared clonotypes did.

The sample taken for sequencing was memory CD4+ T cells from PBMCs. Noted subset: CD45RA-negative fraction. The clonotype originates from a man aged 18 to 35 in good health. Some clones in this sample may be carry-over from other donors' samples.

CDR3 region: CASSPGLAGGPDTQYF. The CDR3 DNA reads TGTGCCAGCAGCCCCGGACTAGCGGGAGGGCCAGATACGCAGTATTTT. This rearrangement joins TRBV5-4 to TRBJ2-3; 15 bases are a match to TRBD2. With 4 bases clipped from V and 4 bases from J, the junction kept 4 bases outside the gene matches. The CDR3 contains 16 residues. Germline loops: CDR1 SGHNT, CDR2 YYREEE (reference sequence).